This TCR beta chain was captured in a study of long-term antiretroviral therapy in people with HIV. V shed 4 bases and J 0 bases; nucleotides not matched to a gene: 5. Looked up from germline, CDR1 is KGHSH and CDR2 is LQKENI. The CDR3 spans 16 residues. A v3.0 immunoSEQ assay was performed at survey level. The method was immunoSEQ multiplex PCR; TCRdb's version includes in-frame clones alone and lacks a portion of them. The sample carries 15,000 or so clones, about 79% recorded once. This specimen was unsorted PBMCs, taken 0.4 years after starting antiretroviral therapy. The clonotype originates from a man in his thirties or forties with HIV. The V call is TRBV18, the J call TRBJ2-3; 9 bases fit TRBD2. This chain's CDR3 is CASSLGTSRSTDTQYF. For the CDR3, the DNA is TGTGCCAGCTCACTTGGGACTAGCCGTAGCACAGATACGCAGTATTTT.